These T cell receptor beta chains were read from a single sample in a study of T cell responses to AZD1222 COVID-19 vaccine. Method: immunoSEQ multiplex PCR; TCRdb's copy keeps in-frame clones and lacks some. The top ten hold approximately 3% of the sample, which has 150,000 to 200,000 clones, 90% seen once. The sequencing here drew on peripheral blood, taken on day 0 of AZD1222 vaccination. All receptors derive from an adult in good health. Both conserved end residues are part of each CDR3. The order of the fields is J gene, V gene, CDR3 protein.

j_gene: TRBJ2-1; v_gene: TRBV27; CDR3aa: CASSLSPAFSPYNEQFF
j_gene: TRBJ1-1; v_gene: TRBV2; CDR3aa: CASRVRGGGTEAFF
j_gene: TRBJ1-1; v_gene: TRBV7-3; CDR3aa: CASTTNTEAFF
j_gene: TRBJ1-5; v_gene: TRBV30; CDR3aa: CAWSRAGDQPQHF
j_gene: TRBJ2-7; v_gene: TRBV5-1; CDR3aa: CASSLTTGNPYEQYF
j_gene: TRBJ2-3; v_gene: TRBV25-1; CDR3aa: CASSVGLAATDTQYF
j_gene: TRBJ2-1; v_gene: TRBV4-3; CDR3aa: CASSQPGTSGGNEQFF
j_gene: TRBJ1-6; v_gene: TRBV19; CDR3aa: CASSKQGPNSPLHF
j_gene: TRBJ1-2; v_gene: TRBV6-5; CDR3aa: CASSYSRAESGYTF
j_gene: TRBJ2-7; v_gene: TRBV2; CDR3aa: CASSEEGPTGFYEQYF
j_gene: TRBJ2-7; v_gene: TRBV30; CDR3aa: CAWSVGTAAEQYF
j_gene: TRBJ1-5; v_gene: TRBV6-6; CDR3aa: CASKGRNNQPQHF
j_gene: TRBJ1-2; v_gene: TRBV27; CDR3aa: CASSAIVTPNYGYTF
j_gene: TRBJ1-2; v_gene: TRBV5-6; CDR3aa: CATRQGARGYTF
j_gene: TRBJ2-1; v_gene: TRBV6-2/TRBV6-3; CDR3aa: CASSQRGPVYNEQFF
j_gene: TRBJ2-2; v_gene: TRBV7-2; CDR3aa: CASSSSLAGTGELFF
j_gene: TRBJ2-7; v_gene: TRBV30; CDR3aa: CAWRGTGLYEQYF
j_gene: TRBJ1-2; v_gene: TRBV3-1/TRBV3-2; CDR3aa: CASSAGTNYGYTF
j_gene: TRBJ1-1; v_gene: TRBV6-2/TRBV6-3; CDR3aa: CASSYGGQNTEAFF
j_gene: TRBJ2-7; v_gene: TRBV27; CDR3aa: CASSLTPNYEQYF
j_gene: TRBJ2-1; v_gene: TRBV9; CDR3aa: CASSVAPLGQGASEQFF
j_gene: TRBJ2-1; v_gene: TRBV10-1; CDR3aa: CASSEFLFTGTAAYNEQFF
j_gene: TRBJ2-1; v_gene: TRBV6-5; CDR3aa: CASGQGLYNEQFF
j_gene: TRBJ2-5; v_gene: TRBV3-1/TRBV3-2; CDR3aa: CASSQGDLAGTQYF
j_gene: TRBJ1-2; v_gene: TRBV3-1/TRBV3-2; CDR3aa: CASSQRGGWYGYTF
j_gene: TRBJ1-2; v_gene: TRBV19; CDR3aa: CASSIPAFYGYTF
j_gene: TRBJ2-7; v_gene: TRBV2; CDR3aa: CASSGNGLSYEQYF
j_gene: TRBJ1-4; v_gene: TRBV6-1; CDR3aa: CASSHAVLGEKLFF
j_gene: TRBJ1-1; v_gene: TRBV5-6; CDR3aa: CASSWVNTEAFF
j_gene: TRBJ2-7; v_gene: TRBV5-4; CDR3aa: CASSRIDRGGEQYF
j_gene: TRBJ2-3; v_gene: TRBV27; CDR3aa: CASSFTDRPADTQYF
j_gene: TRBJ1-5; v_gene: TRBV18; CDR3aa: CASSSEIYQPQHF
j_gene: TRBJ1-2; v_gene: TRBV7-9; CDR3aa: CASSTDRGHGYTF